The 10 T cell receptor beta chains below were found in one sample sequenced in a study of early T cells in non-severe SARS-CoV-2 infection. In TCRdb, the 5' RACE reads were re-called with MiXCR into one record per CDR3 protein. This table holds 35,000 to 45,000 distinct CDR3 sequences, about 8% found once. The source material was whole blood, sampled at baseline. Receptor source: an adult who was a healthcare worker with PCR-confirmed SARS-CoV-2 infection or an uninfected control (not recorded which).

This clonotype was seen ten or more times. The chain joins TRBV7-2 to TRBJ2-1; 9 bases agree with TRBD2. Germline CDR1 and CDR2: SGHTA and FQGNSA. After removal of 3 bases from V and 4 bases from J, the junction contained 4 bases not matched to a gene. This CDR3 is 15 amino acids long. The CDR3 DNA reads as TGTGCCAGCAGCTTTTCTAGCGGGGTTTACAATGAGCAGTTCTTC. This gives the protein CASSFSSGVYNEQFF.

V gene TRBV5-1 combines with J gene TRBJ2-3; 7 bases fit TRBD2. V shed 6 bases and J 3 bases; nucleotides not matched to a gene: 10. This CDR3 has 15 amino acids. Per the germline V gene, CDR1 is SGHRS and CDR2 is YFSETQ. The CDR3 DNA is TGCGCCAGCACCCTCGGCGGGGGAAAAACAGATACGCAGTATTTT. It yields the protein CASTLGGGKTDTQYF. The whole variable domain, filled in from reference TRBV5-1 and TRBJ2-3, reads KAGVTQTPRYLIKTRGQQVTLSCSPISGHRSVSWYQQTPGQGLQFLFEYFSETQRNKGNFPGRFSGRQFSNSRSEMNVSTLELGDSALYLCASTLGGGKTDTQYFGPGTRLTVL.

There are many counts of this clonotype. The chain uses TRBV9 and TRBJ2-2, with 11 bases aligning to TRBD2. The CDR3 contains 15 residues. The V gene's germline CDR1 is SGDLS and CDR2 YYNGEE. J was trimmed by 0 bases and V by 5 bases; bases with no gene match: 0. In nucleotides, the CDR3 is TGTGCCAGCAGGACTAGCGGGGCGAACACCGGGGAGCTGTTTTTT. Translated, it gives CASRTSGANTGELFF.

There are a few counts of this clonotype. This CDR3 is CSASLPPLKLFF. In DNA, the CDR3 is TGCAGTGCTAGCTTACCGCCGCTAAAACTGTTTTTT. The rearrangement joins TRBV20-1 to TRBJ1-4; no clear D. The CDR3 runs 12 residues. Trimming shortened V by 3 bases and J by 10 bases, and 12 bases separated the two germline ends. In germline, CDR1 is DFQATT, CDR2 SNEGSKA (reference sequence).

J is TRBJ2-7 and V is TRBV7-6, with TRBD1 matching 7 bases. After removal of 1 base from V and 1 base from J, the junction contained 4 bases not matched to a gene. The CDR3 consists of 15 residues. The V gene's germline CDR1 is SGHVS and CDR2 FNYEAQ. The CDR3 bases are TGTGCCAGCAGCTTAGAAAGGGGGCCTTCCTACGAGCAGTACTTC. Residues: CASSLERGPSYEQYF.

This clonotype was counted many times. V and J are TRBV29-1 and TRBJ2-1, with 7 nucleotides matching TRBD2. V lost 4 bases, J lost 4 bases, and 10 bases stayed unmatched. Germline assignment: CDR1 SQVTM and CDR2 ANQGSEA. This CDR3 comprises 15 residues. In nucleotides, the CDR3 is TGCAGCGTTGTATATCGGGGAGCGGGATACAATGAGCAGTTCTTC. This codes for CSVVYRGAGYNEQFF.

On this clonotype itself: The junction shows a germline mismatch at one end, possibly a read error. J is TRBJ1-1 and V is TRBV12-3 or TRBV12-4; the D gene is possibly TRBD1 (5 bases). The CDR3 is made up of 12 amino acids. CDR3 bases: TGTGCCAGCAGTATCCAGTCCAGGGACCTATCCTTT. Protein: CASSIQSRDLSF.

This rearrangement joins TRBV2 to TRBJ2-3, with TRBD2 identical over 11 bases. With V trimmed by 5 bases and J by 0 bases, 13 bases remained unmatched. From germline, CDR1 is SNHLY and CDR2 FYNNEI. The CDR3 runs 19 residues. The CDR3 is CASSPRQASGGRSTDTQYF. The CDR3 DNA reads as TGTGCCAGCAGTCCAAGGCAGGCTAGCGGGGGGCGTAGCACAGATACGCAGTATTTT.

This clonotype was counted only a few times. The CDR3 DNA follows: TGTGCCAGCAGCTCGGACGTGCTAGGAGGCTACACCTTC. Its protein product is CASSSDVLGGYTF. The chain is built from TRBV3-1 and TRBJ1-2; D gene unclear. Germline lookup yields CDR1 LGHDT and CDR2 YNNKEL (reference sequence). Trimming removed 5 bases from V and 8 bases from J, with 15 bases in between. This CDR3 contains 13 residues.

This clonotype was detected many times. The chain combines TRBV12-3 or TRBV12-4 with TRBJ2-2, with D possibly matching TRBD1 (5 bases). V was clipped by 6 bases and J by 11 bases, with 10 bases between them. The CDR3 runs 11 residues. Written as DNA, the CDR3 is TGTGCCAGCAGGCAGGGTAGAGAGCTGTTTTTT. Translating gives CASRQGRELFF.